Given below is one T cell receptor beta chain in context. It lacks a known antigen. No base qualities exist here, and no much larger clone lies one base off it. The sample originates from a study of a mutant IDH1 vaccine in newly diagnosed glioma (dated by TCRdb to about 2021). General notes on the study: Patients received eight vaccinations in weeks 1, 3, 5, 7, 11, 15, 19 and 23, corresponding to visits V03 through V10. For exploratory analyses, around 23 treated patients had longitudinal TCRB deep sequencing done wherever samples were available. Prior to enrollment, standard therapy consisting of radiotherapy alone, temozolomide alone, or radiochemotherapy with temozolomide had been administered to patients, with the combination being received by most patients. Six visits were used for peripheral blood collection: V03 (baseline), V05, V07, V10, V12 and V13. Of the 25 to 35 patients who were treated, about 60% were male and roughly 38% were female, and the mean age was around 40 years. Vaccination was initiated 4-6 weeks after radiotherapy alone, or concurrently with temozolomide cycles in the chemotherapy-containing groups.

The time point label corresponds to: week 11, during vaccination. Every vaccine dose consisted of 300 ug of a 20-mer mutant IDH1 peptide in Montanide, administered subcutaneously together with topical imiquimod. Donors had newly diagnosed WHO grade 3 or 4 IDH1-mutant astrocytomas with loss of nuclear ATRX. The samples were drawn from NOA16, a multicentre, single-arm, open-label phase I trial in Germany that tested a mutant IDH1 peptide vaccine in humans for the first time. Genomic DNA for TCRB sequencing was extracted from EDTA blood using the DNeasy Blood and Tissue Kit. For CDR1 and CDR2, the germline V gene (reference sequence) lists MNHNY and SVGAGI. At the junction V is shortened by 4 bases and J by 0 bases, with 10 bases in between. There are 15 amino acids in the CDR3, from cysteine to phenylalanine inclusive. Only the CDR3 DNA is retained, 45 bases long and in frame from the first base. Libraries came from the immunoSEQ multiplex PCR assay. The hsTCRB Kit was used according to the manufacturer's protocol to amplify rearranged TCR beta chain sequences. Sequencing of TCRB libraries was carried out on an Illumina MiSeq. Per the authors' processing: Demultiplexing, trimming and gene mapping were performed with the kit vendor's proprietary platform. Here the immuneACCESS table is served through TCRdb, limited to in-frame sequences with V and J called. Missing clones are a known gap in these copies; in checked studies unresolved V genes cover under half, and the rest lacks a known reason. V, J and clone size were drawn from that table, and D and trimming were deduced from the DNA. The sample yields fewer than 65,000 clones; about four fifths were counted once. 5.5% to 7% of the sample is taken by the ten largest.

The paper's findings and limits, for the study overall: Across multiple MHC alleles, vaccine-induced immune responses were seen in nearly 95% of patients. The authors stated that sample limitations prevented analyses of patient blood samples from being reproduced. PBMC samples for TCRB deep sequencing were selected based on availability. Pseudoprogression appeared unrelated to alterations in the top peripheral T cell clonotypes detected by TCRB sequencing.

Material: PBMCs, obtained from a glioma patient whose treatment included an IDH1 peptide vaccine. The source of this sequence is a man aged 45-65 years with glioma. The chain is assembled from TRBV6-6 and TRBJ1-3; no D segment can be confidently identified. Here is the DNA: TGTGCCAGCAGTTCCTCGTCCAGCTCTGGAAACACCATATATTTT. It translates to CASSSSSSSGNTIYF.